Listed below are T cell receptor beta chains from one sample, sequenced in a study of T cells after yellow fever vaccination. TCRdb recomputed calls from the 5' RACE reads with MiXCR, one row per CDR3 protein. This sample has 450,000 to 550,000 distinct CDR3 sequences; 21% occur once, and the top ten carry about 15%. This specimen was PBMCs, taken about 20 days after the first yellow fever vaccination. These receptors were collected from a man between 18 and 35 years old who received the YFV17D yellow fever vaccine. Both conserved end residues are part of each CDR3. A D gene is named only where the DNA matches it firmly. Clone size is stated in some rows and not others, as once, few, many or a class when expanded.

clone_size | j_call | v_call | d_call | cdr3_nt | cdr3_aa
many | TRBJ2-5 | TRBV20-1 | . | TGCAGTGCTAGACCTGAACAAGAGACCCAGTACTTC | CSARPEQETQYF
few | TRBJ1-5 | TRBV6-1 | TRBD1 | TGTGCCAGCAGTGGCGACAGGGAATATCAGCCCCAGCATTTT | CASSGDREYQPQHF
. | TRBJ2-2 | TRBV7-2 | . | TGTGCCAGCACACTTACCAATGGCGGGGAGCTGTTTTTT | CASTLTNGGELFF
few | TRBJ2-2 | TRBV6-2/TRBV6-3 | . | TGTGCCAGCAGTTTCAGTTCCACCGGGGAGCTGTTTTTT | CASSFSSTGELFF
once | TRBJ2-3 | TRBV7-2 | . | TGTGCCAGCAGCGTAGGTTCCGGGGGACGCACAGATACGCAGTATTTT | CASSVGSGGRTDTQYF
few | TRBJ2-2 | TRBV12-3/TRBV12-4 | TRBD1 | TGTGCCAGCAGCTGGACAGGGGATACCGGGGAGCTGTTTTTT | CASSWTGDTGELFF
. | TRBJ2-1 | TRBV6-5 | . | TGTGCCAGCAGTTACCAGGGACGGGGGAATGAGCAGTTCTTC | CASSYQGRGNEQFF
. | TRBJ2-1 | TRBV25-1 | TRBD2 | TGTGCCAGCAGAATAGCGGGGACCTACAATGAGCAGTTCTTC | CASRIAGTYNEQFF
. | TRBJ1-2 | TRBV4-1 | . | TGCGCCAGCAGCCACGACGGAAGGGGCTACACCTTC | CASSHDGRGYTF
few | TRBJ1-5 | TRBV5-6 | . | TGTGCCAGCAGCTTGGCTGCCTTAGATCAGCCCCAGCATTTT | CASSLAALDQPQHF
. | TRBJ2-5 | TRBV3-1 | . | TGTGCCAGCAGCCGGCACGCCGAGACCCAGTACTTC | CASSRHAETQYF
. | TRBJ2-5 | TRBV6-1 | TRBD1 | TGTGCCAGCAGCCTCCTGACAGGGGAGGCAGAGACCCAGTACTTC | CASSLLTGEAETQYF
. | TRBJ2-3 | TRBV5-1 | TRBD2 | TGCGCCAGCACCTCCACGCCGGGGGGGGGCACAGATACGCAGTATTTT | CASTSTPGGGTDTQYF
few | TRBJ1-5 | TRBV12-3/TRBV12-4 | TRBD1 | TGTGCCAGCAGTTTAGCCGGACAGGGATCCCAGCATTTT | CASSLAGQGSQHF
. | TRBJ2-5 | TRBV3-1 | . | TGTGCCAGCAGCCAAGATTCTCCCTTGGAGACCCAGTACTTC | CASSQDSPLETQYF
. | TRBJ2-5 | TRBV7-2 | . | TGTGCCAGCAGCTTAGCTCCCGGGTTTGGGGAGACCCAGTACTTC | CASSLAPGFGETQYF
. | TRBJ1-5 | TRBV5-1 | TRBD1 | TGCGCCAGCAGCATGACAGGGGTAGGCAATCAGCCCCAGCATTTT | CASSMTGVGNQPQHF
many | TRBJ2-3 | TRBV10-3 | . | TGTGCCATCAGGCGCACAGATACGCAGTATTTT | CAIRRTDTQYF
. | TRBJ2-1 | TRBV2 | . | TGTGCCAGCCGCCGGGACCCCGGAGGGGATGAGCAGTTCTTC | CASRRDPGGDEQFF
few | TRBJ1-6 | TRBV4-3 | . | TGCGCCAGCAGCCAACTGAAGACAGCCTTCTATAATTCACCCCTCCACTTT | CASSQLKTAFYNSPLHF
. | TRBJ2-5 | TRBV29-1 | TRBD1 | TGCAGCGTGGCCGGGACAGGGCAAGAGACCCAGTACTTC | CSVAGTGQETQYF
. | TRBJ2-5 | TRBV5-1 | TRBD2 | TGCGCCACGAAGGAGGCTAGCGGGTCCGGTGAGACCCAGTACTTC | CATKEASGSGETQYF
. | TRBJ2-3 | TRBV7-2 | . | TGTGCCAGCAGCTTTACAGGGTATACGCAGTATTTT | CASSFTGYTQYF
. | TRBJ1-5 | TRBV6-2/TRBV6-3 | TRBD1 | TGTGCCAGCAAGGACAGGGAAAATCATGTAGATCAGCCCCAGCATTTT | CASKDRENHVDQPQHF
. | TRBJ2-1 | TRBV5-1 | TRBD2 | TGCGCCAGCAGCTTGCGGACTAGCGGGGGGGATGAGCAGTTCTTC | CASSLRTSGGDEQFF
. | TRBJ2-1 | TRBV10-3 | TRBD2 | TGTGCCATCAGTGAAGAAGGCGGGAGGTACAATGAGCAGTTCTTC | CAISEEGGRYNEQFF
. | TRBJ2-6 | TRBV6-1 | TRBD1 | TGTGCCAGCAAGGGACAGTTCTCTGGGGCCAACGTCCTGACTTTC | CASKGQFSGANVLTF
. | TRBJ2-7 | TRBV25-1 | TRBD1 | TGTGCCAGCAGTGAACCAGGACTGAGGGGGCTATACGAGCAGTACTTC | CASSEPGLRGLYEQYF
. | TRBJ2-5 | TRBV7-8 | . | TGTGCCAGCAGCCGAGGGAGATACCAAGAGACCCAGTACTTC | CASSRGRYQETQYF